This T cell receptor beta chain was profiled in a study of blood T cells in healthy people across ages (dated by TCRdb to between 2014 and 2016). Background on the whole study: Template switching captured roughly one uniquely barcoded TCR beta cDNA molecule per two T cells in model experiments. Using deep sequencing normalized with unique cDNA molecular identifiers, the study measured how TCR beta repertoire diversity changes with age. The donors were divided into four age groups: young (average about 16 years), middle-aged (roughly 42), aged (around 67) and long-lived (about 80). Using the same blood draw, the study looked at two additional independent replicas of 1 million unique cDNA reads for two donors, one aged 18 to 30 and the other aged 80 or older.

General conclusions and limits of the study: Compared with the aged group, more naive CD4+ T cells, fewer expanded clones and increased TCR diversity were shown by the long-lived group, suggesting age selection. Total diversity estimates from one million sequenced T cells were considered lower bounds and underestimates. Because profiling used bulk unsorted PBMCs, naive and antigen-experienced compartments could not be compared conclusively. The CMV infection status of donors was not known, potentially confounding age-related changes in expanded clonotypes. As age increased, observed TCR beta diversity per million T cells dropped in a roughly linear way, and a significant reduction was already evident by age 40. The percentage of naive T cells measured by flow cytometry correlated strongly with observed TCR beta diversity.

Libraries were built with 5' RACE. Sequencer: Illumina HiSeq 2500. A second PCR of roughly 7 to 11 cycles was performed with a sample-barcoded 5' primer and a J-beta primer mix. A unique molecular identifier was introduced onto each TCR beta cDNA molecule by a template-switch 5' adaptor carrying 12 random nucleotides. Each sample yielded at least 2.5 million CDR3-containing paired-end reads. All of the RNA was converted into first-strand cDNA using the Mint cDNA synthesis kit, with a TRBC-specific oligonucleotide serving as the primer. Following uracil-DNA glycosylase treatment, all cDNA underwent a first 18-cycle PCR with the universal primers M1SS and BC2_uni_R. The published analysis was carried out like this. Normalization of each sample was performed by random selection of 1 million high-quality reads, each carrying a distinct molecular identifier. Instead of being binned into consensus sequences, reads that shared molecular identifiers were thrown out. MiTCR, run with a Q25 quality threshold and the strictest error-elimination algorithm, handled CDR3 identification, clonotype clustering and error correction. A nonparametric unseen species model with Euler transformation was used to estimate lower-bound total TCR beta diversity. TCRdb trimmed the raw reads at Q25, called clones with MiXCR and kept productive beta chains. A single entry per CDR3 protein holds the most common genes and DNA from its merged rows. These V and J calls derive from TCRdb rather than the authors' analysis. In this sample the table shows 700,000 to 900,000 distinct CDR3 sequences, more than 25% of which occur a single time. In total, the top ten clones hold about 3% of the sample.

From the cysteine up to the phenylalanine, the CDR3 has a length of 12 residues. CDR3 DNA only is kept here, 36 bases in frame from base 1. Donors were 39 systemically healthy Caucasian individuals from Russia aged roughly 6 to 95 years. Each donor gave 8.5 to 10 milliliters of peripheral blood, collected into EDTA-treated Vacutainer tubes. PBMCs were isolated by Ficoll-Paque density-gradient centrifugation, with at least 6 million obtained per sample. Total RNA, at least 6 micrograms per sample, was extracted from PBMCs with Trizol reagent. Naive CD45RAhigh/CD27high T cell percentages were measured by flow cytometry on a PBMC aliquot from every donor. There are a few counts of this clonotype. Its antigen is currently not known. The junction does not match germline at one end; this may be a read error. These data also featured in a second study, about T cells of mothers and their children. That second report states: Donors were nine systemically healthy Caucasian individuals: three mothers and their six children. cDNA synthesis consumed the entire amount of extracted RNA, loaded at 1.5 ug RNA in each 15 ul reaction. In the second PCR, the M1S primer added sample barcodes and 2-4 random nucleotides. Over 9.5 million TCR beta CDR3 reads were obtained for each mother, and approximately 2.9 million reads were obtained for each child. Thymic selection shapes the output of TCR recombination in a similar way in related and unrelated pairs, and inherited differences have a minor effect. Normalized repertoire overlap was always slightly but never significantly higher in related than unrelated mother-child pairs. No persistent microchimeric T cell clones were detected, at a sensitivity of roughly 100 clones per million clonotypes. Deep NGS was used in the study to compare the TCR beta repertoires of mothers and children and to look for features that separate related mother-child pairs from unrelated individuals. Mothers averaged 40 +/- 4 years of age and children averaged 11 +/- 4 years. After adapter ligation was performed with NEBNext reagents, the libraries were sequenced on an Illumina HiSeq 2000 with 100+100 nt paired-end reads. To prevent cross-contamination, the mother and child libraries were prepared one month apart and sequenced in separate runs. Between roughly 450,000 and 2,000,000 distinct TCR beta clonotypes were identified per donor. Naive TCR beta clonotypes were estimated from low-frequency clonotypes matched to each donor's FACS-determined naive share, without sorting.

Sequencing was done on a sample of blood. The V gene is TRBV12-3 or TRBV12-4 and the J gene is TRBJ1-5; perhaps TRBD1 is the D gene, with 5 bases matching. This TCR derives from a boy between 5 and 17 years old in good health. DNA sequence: TGTGCCAGCGGCGGGGGAGCTCAGCCTCAGCATTTT. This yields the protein CASGGGAQPQHF.